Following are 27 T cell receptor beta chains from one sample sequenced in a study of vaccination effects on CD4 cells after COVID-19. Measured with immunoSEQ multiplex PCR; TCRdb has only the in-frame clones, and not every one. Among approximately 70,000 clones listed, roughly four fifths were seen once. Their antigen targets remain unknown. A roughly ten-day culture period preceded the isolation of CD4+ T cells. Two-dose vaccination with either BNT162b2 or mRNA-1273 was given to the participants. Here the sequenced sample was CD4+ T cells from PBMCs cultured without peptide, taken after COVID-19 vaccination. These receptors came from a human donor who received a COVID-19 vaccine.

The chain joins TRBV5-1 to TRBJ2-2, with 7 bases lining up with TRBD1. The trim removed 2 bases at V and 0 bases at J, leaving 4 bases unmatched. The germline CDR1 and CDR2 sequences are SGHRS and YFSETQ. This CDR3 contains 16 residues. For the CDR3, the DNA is TGCGCCAGCAGCTTTACAGGGGACGCGAACACCGGGGAGCTGTTTTTT. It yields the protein CASSFTGDANTGELFF.

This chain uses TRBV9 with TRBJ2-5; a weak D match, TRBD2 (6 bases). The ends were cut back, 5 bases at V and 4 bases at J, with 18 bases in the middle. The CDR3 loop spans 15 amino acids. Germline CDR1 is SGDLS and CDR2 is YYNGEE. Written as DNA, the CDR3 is TGTGCCAGCAGTCCATACGGGACTCCTCGAGAGACCCAGTACTTC. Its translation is CASSPYGTPRETQYF.

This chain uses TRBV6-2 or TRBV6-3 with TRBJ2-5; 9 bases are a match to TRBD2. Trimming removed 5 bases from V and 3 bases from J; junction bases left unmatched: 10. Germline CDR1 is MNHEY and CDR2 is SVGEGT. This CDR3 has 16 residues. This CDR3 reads CASSDRAGGQKETQYF. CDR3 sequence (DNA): TGTGCCAGCAGTGACCGAGCGGGGGGTCAAAAAGAGACCCAGTACTTC.

The CDR3 protein is CASSRSGYGTEAFF. Here the CDR3 DNA reads TGTGCCAGCAGCCGGTCAGGATATGGCACTGAAGCTTTCTTT. The V gene is TRBV3-1 (or the pseudogene TRBV3-2), the J gene TRBJ1-1; D is uncertain. V lost 4 bases and J 4 bases, leaving 13 bases between the germline ends. Looked up from germline, CDR1 is LGHDT and CDR2 is YNNKEL (reference sequence). This CDR3 contains 14 residues.

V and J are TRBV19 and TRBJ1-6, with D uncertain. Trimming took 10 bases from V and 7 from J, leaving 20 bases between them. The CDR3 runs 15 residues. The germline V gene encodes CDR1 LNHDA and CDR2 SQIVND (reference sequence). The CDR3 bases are TGTGCCACCCAGGAATGGAGGGCTGGGAATTCACCCCTCCACTTT. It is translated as CATQEWRAGNSPLHF.

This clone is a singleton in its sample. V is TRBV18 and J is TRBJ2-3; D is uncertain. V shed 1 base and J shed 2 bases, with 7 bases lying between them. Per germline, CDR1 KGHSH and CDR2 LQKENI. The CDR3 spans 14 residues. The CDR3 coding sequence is TGTGCCAGCTCACCACGCCCCTTCACAGATACGCAGTATTTT. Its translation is CASSPRPFTDTQYF.

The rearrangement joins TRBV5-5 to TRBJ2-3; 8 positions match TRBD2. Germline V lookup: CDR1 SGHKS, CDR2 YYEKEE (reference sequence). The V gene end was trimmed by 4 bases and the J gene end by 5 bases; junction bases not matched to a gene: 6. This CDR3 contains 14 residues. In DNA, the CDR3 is TGTGCCAGCAGCCCCCCTAGCGGGCGAGATACGCAGTATTTT. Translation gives CASSPPSGRDTQYF.

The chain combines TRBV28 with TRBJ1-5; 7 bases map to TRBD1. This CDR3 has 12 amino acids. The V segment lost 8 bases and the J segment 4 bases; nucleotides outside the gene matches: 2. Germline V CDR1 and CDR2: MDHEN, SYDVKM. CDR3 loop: CASARGNQPQHF. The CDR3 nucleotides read TGTGCCAGCGCCAGGGGGAATCAGCCCCAGCATTTT.

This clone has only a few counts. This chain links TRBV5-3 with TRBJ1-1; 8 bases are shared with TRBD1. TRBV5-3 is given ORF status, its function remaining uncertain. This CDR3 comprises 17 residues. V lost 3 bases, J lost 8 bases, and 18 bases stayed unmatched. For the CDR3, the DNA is TGTGCCAGAAGCTGGGTGGGGTTAGGGCAGGGGGCTTTAGAAGCTTTCTTT. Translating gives CARSWVGLGQGALEAFF.

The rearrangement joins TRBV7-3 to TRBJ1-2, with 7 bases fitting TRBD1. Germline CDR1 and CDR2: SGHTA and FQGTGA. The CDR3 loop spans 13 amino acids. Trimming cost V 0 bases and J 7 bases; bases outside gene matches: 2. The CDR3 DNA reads TGTGCCAGCAGCTTAACAGGGGGCGGTGGCTACACCTTC. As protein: CASSLTGGGGYTF.

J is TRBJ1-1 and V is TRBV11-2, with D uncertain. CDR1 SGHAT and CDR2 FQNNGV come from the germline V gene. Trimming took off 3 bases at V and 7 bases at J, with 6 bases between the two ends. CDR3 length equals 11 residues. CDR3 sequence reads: CASSLDVEAFF. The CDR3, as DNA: TGTGCCAGCAGCTTGGACGTTGAAGCTTTCTTT.

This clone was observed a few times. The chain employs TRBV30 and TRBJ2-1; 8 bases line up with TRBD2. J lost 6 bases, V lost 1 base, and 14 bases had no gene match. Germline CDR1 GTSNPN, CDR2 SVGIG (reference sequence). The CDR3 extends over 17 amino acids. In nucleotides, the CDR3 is TGTGCCTGGAGTGGATCCCGGACTAGCTTTGGAACCAATGAGCAGTTCTTC. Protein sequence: CAWSGSRTSFGTNEQFF.

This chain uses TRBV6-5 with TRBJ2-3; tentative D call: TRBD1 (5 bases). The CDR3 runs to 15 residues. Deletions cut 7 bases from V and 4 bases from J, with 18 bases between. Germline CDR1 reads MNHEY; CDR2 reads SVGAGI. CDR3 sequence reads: CASMEFRVGADTQYF. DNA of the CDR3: TGTGCCAGCATGGAGTTCAGGGTAGGCGCAGATACGCAGTATTTT.

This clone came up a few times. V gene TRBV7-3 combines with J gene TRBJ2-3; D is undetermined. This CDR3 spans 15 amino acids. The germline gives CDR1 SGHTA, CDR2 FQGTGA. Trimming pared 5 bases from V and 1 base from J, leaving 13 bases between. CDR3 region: CASSTYSSGTDTQYF. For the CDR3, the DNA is TGTGCCAGCAGCACGTACTCATCAGGCACAGATACGCAGTATTTT.

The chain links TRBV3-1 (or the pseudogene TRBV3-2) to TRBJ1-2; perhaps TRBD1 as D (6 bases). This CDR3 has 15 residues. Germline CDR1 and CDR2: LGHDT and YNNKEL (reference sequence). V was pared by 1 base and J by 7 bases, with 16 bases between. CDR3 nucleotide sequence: TGTGCCAGCAGCCAAGGAATTACAGGGACGGGTGGCTACACCTTC. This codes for CASSQGITGTGGYTF.

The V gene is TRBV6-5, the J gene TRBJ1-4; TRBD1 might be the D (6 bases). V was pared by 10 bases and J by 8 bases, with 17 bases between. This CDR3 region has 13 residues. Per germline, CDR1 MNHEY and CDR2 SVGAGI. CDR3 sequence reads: CATSRGGREKLFF. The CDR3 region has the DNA TGTGCCACCAGCAGGGGAGGAAGGGAAAAACTGTTTTTT.

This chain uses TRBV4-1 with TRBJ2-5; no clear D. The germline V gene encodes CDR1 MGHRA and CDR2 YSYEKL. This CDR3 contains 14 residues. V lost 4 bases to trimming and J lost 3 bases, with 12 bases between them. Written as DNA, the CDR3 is TGCGCCAGCAGCCTGACTTGGACCAAAGAGACCCAGTACTTC. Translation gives CASSLTWTKETQYF.

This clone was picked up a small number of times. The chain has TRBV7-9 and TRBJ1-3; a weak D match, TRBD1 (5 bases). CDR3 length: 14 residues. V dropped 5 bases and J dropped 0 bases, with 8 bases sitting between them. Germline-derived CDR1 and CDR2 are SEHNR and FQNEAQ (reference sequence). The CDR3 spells CASSKQASGNTIYF. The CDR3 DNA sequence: TGTGCCAGCAGCAAACAGGCCTCTGGAAACACCATATATTTT.

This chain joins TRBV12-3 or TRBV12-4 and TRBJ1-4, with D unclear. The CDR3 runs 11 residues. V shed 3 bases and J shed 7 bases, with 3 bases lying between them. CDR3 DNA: TGTGCCAGCAGTTTTGGTGAAAAACTGTTTTTT. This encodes CASSFGEKLFF.

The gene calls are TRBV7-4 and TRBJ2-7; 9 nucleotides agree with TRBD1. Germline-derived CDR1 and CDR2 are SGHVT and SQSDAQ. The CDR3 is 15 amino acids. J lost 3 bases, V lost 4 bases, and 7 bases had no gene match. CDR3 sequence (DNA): TGTGCCAGCAGCTGCCGGACAGGGGCAAACTACGAGCAGTACGTC. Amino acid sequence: CASSCRTGANYEQYV.

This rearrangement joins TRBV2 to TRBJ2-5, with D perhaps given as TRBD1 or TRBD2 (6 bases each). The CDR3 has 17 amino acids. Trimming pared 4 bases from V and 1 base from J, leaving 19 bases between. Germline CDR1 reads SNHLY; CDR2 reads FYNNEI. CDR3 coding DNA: TGTGCCAGCAGTGGGGGGATGAGGGGGGCTGGCCAAGAGACCCAGTACTTC. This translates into CASSGGMRGAGQETQYF.

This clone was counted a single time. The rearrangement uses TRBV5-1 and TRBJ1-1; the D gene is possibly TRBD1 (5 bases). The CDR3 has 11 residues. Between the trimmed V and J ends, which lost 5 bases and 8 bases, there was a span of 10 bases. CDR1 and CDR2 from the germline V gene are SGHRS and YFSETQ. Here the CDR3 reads CASSNGGEAFF. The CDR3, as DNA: TGCGCCAGCAGTAACGGGGGAGAAGCTTTCTTT.

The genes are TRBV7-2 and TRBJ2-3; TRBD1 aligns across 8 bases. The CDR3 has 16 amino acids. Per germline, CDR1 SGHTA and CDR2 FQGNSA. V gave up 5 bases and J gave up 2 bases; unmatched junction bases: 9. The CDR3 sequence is CASSAAGGSHTDTQYF. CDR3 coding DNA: TGTGCCAGCAGCGCCGCAGGGGGCAGTCACACAGATACGCAGTATTTT.

As DNA, the CDR3 is TGTGCCAGCAGCACCTTGGGGGACAGGGACACTGAAGCTTTCTTT. It translates to CASSTLGDRDTEAFF. The chain has TRBV11-3 and TRBJ1-1; 9 bases are shared with TRBD1. With 5 bases clipped from V and 3 bases from J, the junction kept 7 bases outside the gene matches. This CDR3 contains 15 residues. CDR1 and CDR2 from the germline V gene are SGHNT and YENEEA.

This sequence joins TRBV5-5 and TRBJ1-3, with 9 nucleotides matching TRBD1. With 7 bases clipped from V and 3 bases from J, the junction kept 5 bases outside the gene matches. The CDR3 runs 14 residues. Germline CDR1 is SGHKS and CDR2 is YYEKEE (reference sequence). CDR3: CASRTGGGGNTIYF. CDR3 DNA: TGTGCCAGCCGAACAGGGGGCGGTGGAAACACCATATATTTT.

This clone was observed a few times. The CDR3, as DNA: TGTGCCAGCAGTTACTCACAGGGCTCCTACAATGAGCAGTTCTTC. Residues: CASSYSQGSYNEQFF. The chain is built from TRBV28 and TRBJ2-1; tentative D call: TRBD1 (6 bases). The CDR3 spans 15 residues. V shed 4 bases and J shed 0 bases, with 10 bases lying between them. CDR1 is MDHEN and CDR2 is SYDVKM in the germline V gene.

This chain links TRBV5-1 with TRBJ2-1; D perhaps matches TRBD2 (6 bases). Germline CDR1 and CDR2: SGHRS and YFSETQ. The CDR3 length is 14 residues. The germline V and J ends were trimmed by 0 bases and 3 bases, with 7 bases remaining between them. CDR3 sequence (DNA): TGCGCCAGCAGCTTGGGACTAGACTACAATGAGCAGTTCTTC. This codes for CASSLGLDYNEQFF.